Below are 20 T cell receptor beta chains sequenced from a single sample in a study of cytomegalovirus exposure and HLA in healthy donors. The PCR employed 60 Vbeta primers together with 13 Jbeta primers. The table came from immunoSEQ multiplex PCR; TCRdb's copy has only in-frame clones and leaves some out. Seen here are around 190,000 clones, about 79% observed once, and the top ten hold approximately 1.2%. Sequencing was carried out using PBMCs. The receptors were sampled from a girl aged 2 to 9 in good health and CMV-seropositive.

The table lists this clone with a few counts. The J gene is TRBJ1-1, the V gene TRBV19, with D possibly matching TRBD1 (6 bases). This CDR3 comprises 12 residues. Germline lookup yields CDR1 LNHDA and CDR2 SQIVND (reference sequence). V was pared by 9 bases and J by 3 bases, with 11 bases between. CDR3 bases: TGTGCCAGCCGACAGGCGTACACTGAAGCTTTCTTT. Its translation: CASRQAYTEAFF.

The chain recombines TRBV5-1 with TRBJ2-1; 10 bases match TRBD2. J gave up 8 bases and V 4 bases, and 3 bases lay outside the gene matches. This CDR3 is built from 13 residues. Germline V gene sequence: CDR1 SGHRS, CDR2 YFSETQ. For the CDR3, the DNA is TGCGCCAGCAGCCTAGCGGGAGCCCATGAGCAGTTCTTC. Residues: CASSLAGAHEQFF.

The chain combines TRBV19 with TRBJ2-5; TRBD2 might be the D (5 bases). CDR3 length: 13 amino acids. Per the germline V gene, CDR1 is LNHDA and CDR2 is SQIVND (reference sequence). V shed 6 bases and J shed 3 bases, with 11 bases lying between them. DNA of the CDR3: TGTGCCAGTAGCTGGGCGGGTGAAGAGACCCAGTACTTC. It encodes CASSWAGEETQYF.

The V gene is TRBV6-5, the J gene TRBJ2-7; 7 positions agree with TRBD2. The CDR3 consists of 14 residues. CDR1 MNHEY and CDR2 SVGAGI come from the germline V gene. V was pared by 4 bases and J by 5 bases, with 8 bases of the junction left unmatched. The CDR3 coding sequence is TGTGCCAGCAGTTCCTTTGCGGGAGAACACGAGCAGTACTTC. Protein: CASSSFAGEHEQYF.

This clone was seen more than once but under ten times. In DNA, the CDR3 is TGCGCCAGCAGCCAAAAGGGGATGAACACTGAAGCTTTCTTT. The encoded protein is CASSQKGMNTEAFF. The V gene is TRBV4-1, the J gene TRBJ1-1; weak D call: TRBD1 (5 bases). The germline V gene has CDR1 MGHRA and CDR2 YSYEKL. The CDR3 consists of 14 residues. V lost 2 bases to trimming and J lost 0 bases, with 7 bases between them.

The chain recombines TRBV27 with TRBJ2-3, with unresolved D. Germline CDR1 MNHEY, CDR2 SMNVEV (reference sequence). CDR3 length: 13 residues. The germline V and J ends were trimmed by 8 bases and 6 bases, with 15 bases remaining between them. The CDR3: CASAPRIGDTQYF. In DNA form, the CDR3 reads TGTGCCAGCGCCCCTCGAATTGGCGATACGCAGTATTTT.

This clone was recorded a few times. This chain connects TRBV5-5 to TRBJ1-2; D is ambiguous. V shed 8 bases and J shed 7 bases, with 12 bases lying between them. The germline V gene encodes CDR1 SGHKS and CDR2 YYEKEE (reference sequence). This CDR3 spans 11 amino acids. CDR3 region: CASSAGPGYTF. CDR3 bases: TGTGCCAGTTCCGCGGGCCCTGGCTACACCTTC.

The chain has TRBV19 and TRBJ1-2; TRBD1 might be the D (5 bases). The CDR3 totals 14 residues. Germline V gene lookup returns CDR1 LNHDA and CDR2 SQIVND (reference sequence). V was pared by 8 bases and J by 5 bases, with 18 bases between. CDR3 sequence reads: CASAGFPQFYGYTF. CDR3 bases: TGTGCCAGTGCAGGGTTCCCCCAATTTTATGGCTACACCTTC.

This clone was detected once. The gene calls are TRBV2 and TRBJ1-2, with D perhaps matching TRBD1 (5 bases). The V gene lost 5 bases and the J gene lost 4 bases, with 11 bases spanning the gap. Germline CDR1 reads SNHLY; CDR2 reads FYNNEI. The CDR3 is 13 residues long. The CDR3 sequence is CASSNDRGYGYTF. In DNA, the CDR3 is TGTGCCAGCAGTAACGACAGAGGCTATGGCTACACCTTC.

J is TRBJ2-7 and V is TRBV30; 9 bases are a match to TRBD2. The CDR3 runs to 17 residues. The germline V gene has CDR1 GTSNPN and CDR2 SVGIG (reference sequence). V trimming: 6 bases; J trimming: 6 bases; junction bases outside the gene matches: 21. The CDR3 protein is CACQRTGLAKSGPEQYF. The CDR3 DNA follows: TGTGCCTGTCAACGTACGGGACTAGCCAAGTCCGGGCCCGAGCAGTACTTC.

The rearrangement links TRBV7-2 to TRBJ1-1; no definite D call. Germline V gene data show CDR1 as SGHTA and CDR2 as FQGNSA. CDR3 length equals 17 residues. The V and J ends lost 7 bases and 1 base respectively, with 22 bases between them. This chain's CDR3 is CASTNPSWRRANTEAFF. CDR3 DNA sequence: TGTGCCAGCACCAACCCCTCGTGGAGGCGCGCGAACACTGAAGCTTTCTTT.

J is TRBJ1-6 and V is TRBV30, with 8 nucleotides matching TRBD1. V shed 5 bases, J shed 4 bases, and the junction held 7 bases outside the gene matches. Germline assignment: CDR1 GTSNPN and CDR2 SVGIG (reference sequence). The CDR3 has 15 residues. CDR3 protein: CAWLPGQEYNSPLHF. The DNA for the CDR3 is TGTGCCTGGCTTCCGGGACAGGAGTATAATTCACCCCTCCACTTT.

The V and J genes are TRBV25-1 and TRBJ1-1; D is unclear. The V and J ends lost 4 bases and 5 bases respectively, with 17 bases between them. This CDR3 comprises 15 residues. From germline, CDR1 is MGHDK and CDR2 SYGVNS. The chain's CDR3 is CASSAYKRGWTEAFF. CDR3 sequence (DNA): TGTGCCAGCAGTGCCTATAAACGCGGGTGGACTGAAGCTTTCTTT.

The rearrangement uses TRBV19 and TRBJ2-2; possibly TRBD1 for D (6 bases). V was trimmed by 7 bases and J by 0 bases, leaving 12 bases between them. The V gene's germline CDR1 is LNHDA and CDR2 SQIVND (reference sequence). This CDR3 spans 15 amino acids. The DNA of the CDR3 is TGTGCCAGTACTGAGGGGGAGACGAACACCGGGGAGCTGTTTTTT. It codes for CASTEGETNTGELFF.

This sequence joins TRBV10-3 and TRBJ1-6; D is unresolved. This CDR3 is built from 12 residues. Trimming left V 6 bases short and J 11 bases short, with 11 bases between. Germline V gene data show CDR1 as ENHRY and CDR2 as SYGVKD. Here the CDR3 reads CAISPRDAPLHF. DNA for the CDR3: TGTGCCATCAGCCCCCGGGATGCACCCCTCCACTTT.

This clone was observed a single time. The chain is built from TRBV30 and TRBJ1-2; 7 positions match TRBD1. CDR1 GTSNPN and CDR2 SVGIG come from the germline V gene (reference sequence). This CDR3 contains 13 residues. The trim removed 4 bases at V and 8 bases at J, leaving 10 bases unmatched. The CDR3 nucleotides read TGTGCCTGGACGACAGGGCAAGGGGACGGCTACACCTTC. Amino acid sequence: CAWTTGQGDGYTF.

CDR3 DNA: TGTGCCAGCAGCGCGGGACAGGGGAACACTGAAGCTTTCTTT. It yields the protein CASSAGQGNTEAFF. The genes are TRBV9 and TRBJ1-1; TRBD1 matches at 9 bases. The CDR3 is made up of 14 amino acids. Germline-derived CDR1 and CDR2 are SGDLS and YYNGEE. The junction had 1 base not matched to a gene; V was cut back by 3 bases and J by 1 base.

This chain joins TRBV2 and TRBJ2-5; 9 bases fit TRBD1. V lost 7 bases, J lost 5 bases, and 11 bases stayed unmatched. The germline CDR1 and CDR2 sequences are SNHLY and FYNNEI. The CDR3 sequence is 15 residues long. Here the CDR3 reads CASKPQGAGEETQYF. As DNA, the CDR3 is TGTGCCAGCAAACCACAGGGGGCCGGCGAGGAGACCCAGTACTTC.

This chain links TRBV18 with TRBJ1-5; maybe TRBD1 (5 bases). Germline CDR1 KGHSH, CDR2 LQKENI. Trimming removed 3 bases from V and 7 bases from J, with 10 bases in between. The CDR3 is made up of 13 amino acids. The CDR3 protein is CASSPGGGQPQHF. CDR3 nucleotide sequence: TGTGCCAGCTCACCGGGGGGTGGACAGCCCCAGCATTTT.

This clone was seen more than once but under ten times. This chain links TRBV4-1 with TRBJ2-7, with 13 bases lining up with TRBD2. The CDR3 covers 17 residues. Germline-derived CDR1 and CDR2 are MGHRA and YSYEKL. J was trimmed by 2 bases and V by 0 bases; bases with no gene match: 4. CDR3 region: CASSQETGLAGAYEQYF. CDR3 DNA: TGCGCCAGCAGCCAAGAAACCGGACTAGCGGGAGCCTACGAGCAGTACTTC.